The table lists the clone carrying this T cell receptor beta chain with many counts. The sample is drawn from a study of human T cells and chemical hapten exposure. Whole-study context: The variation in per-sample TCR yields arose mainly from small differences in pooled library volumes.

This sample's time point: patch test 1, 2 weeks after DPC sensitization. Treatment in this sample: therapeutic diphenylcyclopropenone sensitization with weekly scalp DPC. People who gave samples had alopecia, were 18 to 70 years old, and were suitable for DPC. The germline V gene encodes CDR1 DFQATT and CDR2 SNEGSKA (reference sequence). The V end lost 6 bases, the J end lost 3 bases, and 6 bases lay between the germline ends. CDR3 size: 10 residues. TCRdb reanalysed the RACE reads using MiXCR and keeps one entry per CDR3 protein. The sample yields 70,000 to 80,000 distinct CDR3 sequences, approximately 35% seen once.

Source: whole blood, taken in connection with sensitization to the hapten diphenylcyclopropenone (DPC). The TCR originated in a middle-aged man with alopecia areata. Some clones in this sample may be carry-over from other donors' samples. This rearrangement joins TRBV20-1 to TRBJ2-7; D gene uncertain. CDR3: CSAQHYEQYF. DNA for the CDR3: TGCAGTGCCCAGCACTACGAGCAGTACTTC.